Below are 9 T cell receptor beta chains sequenced from a single sample in a study of T cell responses to AZD1222 COVID-19 vaccine. The protocol was immunoSEQ multiplex PCR, while the TCRdb copy is restricted to in-frame clones and leaves out a portion. The table shows 150,000 to 200,000 clones, with about nine tenths occurring only once. Sequences were derived from peripheral blood, sampled on day 0 of MenACWY control vaccination. All receptors derive from an adult in good health.

This chain connects TRBV6-4 to TRBJ1-2; no definite D call. CDR1 is MRHNA and CDR2 is SNTAGT in the germline V gene. The CDR3 is made up of 14 amino acids. Trimming stripped 0 bases from V and 4 bases from J, with 9 bases between. CDR3 in amino acids: CASSDSYGIYGYTF. The CDR3 bases are TGTGCCAGCAGTGACTCCTACGGCATCTATGGCTACACCTTC.

The V gene is TRBV6-5, the J gene TRBJ1-5; unclear D gene. The CDR3 has 14 residues. The V gene's germline CDR1 is MNHEY and CDR2 SVGAGI. Trimming removed 6 bases from V and 1 base from J, with 10 bases in between. The CDR3 DNA follows: TGTGCCAGCAGGTTGGTGGGGAGCAATCAGCCCCAGCATTTT. It specifies CASRLVGSNQPQHF.

The gene calls are TRBV10-3 and TRBJ2-7, with 9 bases fitting TRBD2. CDR3 length equals 15 residues. The germline gives CDR1 ENHRY, CDR2 SYGVKD. The V segment lost 4 bases and the J segment 0 bases; nucleotides outside the gene matches: 4. CDR3 in DNA: TGTGCCATCAGTGGAGCTAGCGGGGTCTCCTACGAGCAGTACTTC. It is translated as CAISGASGVSYEQYF.

V usage is TRBV12-2 and J usage is TRBJ1-2; TRBD1 was called by the table and not checked on the DNA. TRBV12-2 is termed a pseudogene. This CDR3 comprises 12 residues. This CDR3 is CASRFDSYGYTF. The CDR3 DNA sequence: TGTGCAAGTCGCTTCGACAGCTATGGCTACACCTTC.

CDR3 loop: CASSWEGGETQYF. As DNA, the CDR3 is TGTGCCAGCAGTTGGGAGGGGGGAGAGACCCAGTACTTC. This chain joins TRBV6-5 and TRBJ2-5; D might be TRBD2 (7 bases). The CDR3 is 13 amino acids. V lost 4 bases and J 4 bases, leaving 10 bases between the germline ends. Germline V gene lookup returns CDR1 MNHEY and CDR2 SVGAGI.

V usage is TRBV27 and J usage is TRBJ1-1; 11 bases line up with TRBD1. Per germline, CDR1 MNHEY and CDR2 SMNVEV (reference sequence). CDR3 length equals 15 residues. Trimming took 5 bases from V and 4 from J; bases not matched to a gene: 6. In DNA, the CDR3 is TGTGCCAGCAGTCCCTGGGGACAGGGGGTCACTGAAGCTTTCTTT. As protein: CASSPWGQGVTEAFF.

The chain joins TRBV14 to TRBJ2-7; 8 bases match TRBD1. V gave up 0 bases and J gave up 2 bases; unmatched junction bases: 3. The CDR3 spans 15 residues. In germline, CDR1 is SGHDN, CDR2 FVKESK. Written as DNA, the CDR3 is TGTGCCAGCAGCCAAGAAGGACAGGGAACCTACGAGCAGTACTTC. As protein: CASSQEGQGTYEQYF.

The chain joins TRBV28 to TRBJ2-5, with a possible D match to TRBD1 (8 bases). Germline V gene sequence: CDR1 MDHEN, CDR2 SYDVKM. The CDR3 sequence is 14 residues long. Trimming removed 10 bases at V and 2 bases at J, with 17 bases between. The CDR3 DNA follows: TGTGCCACCCGCAAACAGGGGGGGCAAGAGACCCAGTACTTC. It translates to CATRKQGGQETQYF.

The genes are TRBV3-1 (or the pseudogene TRBV3-2) and TRBJ1-1, with D uncertain. Germline V lookup: CDR1 LGHDT, CDR2 YNNKEL (reference sequence). Trimming stripped 4 bases from V and 0 bases from J, with 9 bases between. The CDR3 runs to 14 residues. CDR3 coding DNA: TGTGCCAGCAGCCCCCAGGTCATGAACACTGAAGCTTTCTTT. Amino acid sequence: CASSPQVMNTEAFF.